This T cell receptor beta chain is from a study of Graves' ophthalmopathy and Graves' hyperthyroidism. Study-wide background: At the time of initial diagnosis and before any treatment, peripheral blood was collected. Study observations and caveats: Most thyroid clonotypes with frequency above 0.001 were detected in blood too. The model's ophthalmopathy progression predictions had about 71% sensitivity and over 72% specificity.

This clonotype has more than one count but fewer than ten. What it binds is unknown. The CDR3 has 12 amino acids. V trimming: 4 bases; J trimming: 9 bases; junction bases outside the gene matches: 4. Having ophthalmopathy, the donors showed moderate-to-severe activity, CAS ≥3 and NOSPECS ≥4, with disease lasting under 3 months. RNA transcripts were the template, and TCR beta CDR3 regions were amplified from them. Amplification began with first-round RT-PCR using HTBI primers, then second-round multiplex PCR was performed. TCRdb used MiXCR to reprocess the multiplex PCR reads, holding one entry per CDR3 protein. The repertoire holds about 240,000 distinct CDR3 sequences, with 40% to 50% as singletons.

Sequenced material: peripheral blood. The sequence derives from an adult man with Graves' ophthalmopathy. The chain uses TRBV12-3 or TRBV12-4 and TRBJ1-1; 8 bases fit TRBD1. The CDR3 protein is CASSSRTGKAFF. CDR3 DNA sequence: TGTGCCAGCAGTTCGAGGACAGGGAAAGCTTTCTTT.